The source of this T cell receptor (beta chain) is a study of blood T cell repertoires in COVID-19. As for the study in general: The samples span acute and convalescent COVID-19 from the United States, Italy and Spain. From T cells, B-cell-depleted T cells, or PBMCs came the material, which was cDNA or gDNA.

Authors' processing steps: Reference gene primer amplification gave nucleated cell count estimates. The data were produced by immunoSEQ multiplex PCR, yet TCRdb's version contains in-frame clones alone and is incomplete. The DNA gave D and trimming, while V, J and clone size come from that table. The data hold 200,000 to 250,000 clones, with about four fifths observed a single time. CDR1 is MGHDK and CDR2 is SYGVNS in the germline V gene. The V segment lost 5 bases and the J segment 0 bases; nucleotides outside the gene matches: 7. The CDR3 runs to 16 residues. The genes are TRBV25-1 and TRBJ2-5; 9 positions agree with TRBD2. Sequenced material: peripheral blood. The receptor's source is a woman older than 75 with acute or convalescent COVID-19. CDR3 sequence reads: CASSHKTSGYQETQYF. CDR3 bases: TGTGCCAGCAGTCACAAGACTAGCGGCTACCAAGAGACCCAGTACTTC.